The T cell receptor beta chain described here comes from a study of OX40 agonist ivuxolimab in advanced cancers. Generated by immunoSEQ multiplex PCR, the TCRdb table keeps only in-frame clones and is missing some. The table records 72,000 or so clones, 80% of them present only once. The count of this clone is one. The sequencing here drew on CD4+ or CD8+ T cells sorted from blood, taken in a trial of the OX40 agonist ivuxolimab. The receptor comes from an adult with an advanced solid tumor such as melanoma, head and neck, liver or kidney cancer.

Here the CDR3 reads CASRLANYGYTF. CDR3 DNA sequence: TGTGCCAGCAGGCTAGCTAACTATGGCTACACCTTC. The rearrangement links TRBV28 to TRBJ1-2; D is uncertain. CDR3 length: 12 residues. Trimming removed 6 bases from V and 0 bases from J, with 5 bases in between. Germline CDR1 reads MDHEN; CDR2 reads SYDVKM.